The clone carrying this T cell receptor (beta chain) was recorded a few times. This sample was taken from a study of T cells in Graves' hyperthyroidism and ophthalmopathy. Uncontrolled infection, other autoimmune disease, pregnancy or lactation disqualified patients from enrolment. RNA transcripts served as the template for amplifying TCR beta CDR3 regions. In the first-round RT-PCR of the TCR CDR3, the HTBI primer set was used. MiXCR, run by TCRdb on the multiplex PCR reads, gives a single entry per CDR3 protein. The table lists about 680,000 distinct CDR3 sequences, 35% of them singletons. The CDR3 runs to 14 residues. Between the trimmed V and J ends, which lost 2 bases and 7 bases, there was a span of 16 bases. The germline CDR1 and CDR2 sequences are SGHRS and YFSETQ.

The receptor's source is a woman between 35 and 50 years old with Graves' hyperthyroidism. This chain connects TRBV5-1 to TRBJ2-7; the D is unclear. Material for sequencing was blood. The chain's CDR3 is CASSLRAGREEQYF. The CDR3 DNA reads TGCGCCAGCAGCTTAAGAGCCGGGCGTGAAGAGCAGTACTTC. The full variable domain, rest sourced from reference TRBV5-1 and TRBJ2-7, is KAGVTQTPRYLIKTRGQQVTLSCSPISGHRSVSWYQQTPGQGLQFLFEYFSETQRNKGNFPGRFSGRQFSNSRSEMNVSTLELGDSALYLCASSLRAGREEQYFGPGTRLTVT.